This TCR beta chain originates from a study of blood T cell repertoires in COVID-19. Study context: T cells, B-cell-depleted T cells, or PBMCs supplied cDNA or gDNA.

Original handling: For nucleated cells, counts were estimated from reference gene primer amplification. The assay was immunoSEQ multiplex PCR, and TCRdb's table has in-frame clones only and misses some. V and J calls and clone size are given by that table; D and trimming were obtained from the DNA. The data hold 400,000 to 450,000 clones, with roughly 91% observed a single time. The CDR3 length is 14 residues. Germline assignment: CDR1 SGHVS and CDR2 FQNEAQ. V was shortened by 4 bases and J by 0 bases, with 10 bases between the two germline ends. Sequencing was carried out using PBMCs or T cells enriched from blood (not recorded which). The chain couples TRBV7-8 to TRBJ2-7; tentatively, D is TRBD2 (6 bases). This clonotype was obtained from a man aged 18-30 years who had recovered from COVID-19. The CDR3 region has the DNA TGTGCCAGCAGCTATGGGGGGAGCTCCTACGAGCAGTACTTC. Its translation: CASSYGGSSYEQYF.